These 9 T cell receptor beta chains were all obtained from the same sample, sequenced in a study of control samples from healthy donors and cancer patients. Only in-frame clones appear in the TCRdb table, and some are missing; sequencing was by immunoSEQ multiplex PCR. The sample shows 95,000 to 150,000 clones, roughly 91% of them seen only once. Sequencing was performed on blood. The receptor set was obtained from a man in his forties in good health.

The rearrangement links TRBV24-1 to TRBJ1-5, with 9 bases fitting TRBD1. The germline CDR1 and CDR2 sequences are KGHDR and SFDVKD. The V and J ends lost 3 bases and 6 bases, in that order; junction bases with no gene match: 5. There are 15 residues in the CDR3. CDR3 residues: CATSDRTGESQPQHF. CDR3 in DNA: TGTGCCACCAGTGATCGGACAGGGGAAAGTCAGCCCCAGCATTTT.

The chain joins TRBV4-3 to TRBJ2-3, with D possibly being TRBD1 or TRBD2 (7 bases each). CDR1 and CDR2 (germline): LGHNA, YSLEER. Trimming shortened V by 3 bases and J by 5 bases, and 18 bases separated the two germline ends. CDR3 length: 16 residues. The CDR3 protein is CASSQIDREGGDTQYF. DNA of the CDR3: TGCGCCAGCAGCCAGATCGACAGGGAGGGTGGAGATACGCAGTATTTT.

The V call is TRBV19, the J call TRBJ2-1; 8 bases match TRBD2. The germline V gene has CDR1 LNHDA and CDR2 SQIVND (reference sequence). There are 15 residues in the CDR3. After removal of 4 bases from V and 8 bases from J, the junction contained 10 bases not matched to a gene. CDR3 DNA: TGTGCCAGTAGTACGGATAGGCTAGCGGGTTATGAGCAGTTCTTC. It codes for CASSTDRLAGYEQFF.

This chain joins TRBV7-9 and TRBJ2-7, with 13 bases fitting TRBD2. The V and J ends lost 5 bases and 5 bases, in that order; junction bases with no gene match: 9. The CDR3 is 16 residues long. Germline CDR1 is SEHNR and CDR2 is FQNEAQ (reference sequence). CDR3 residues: CASSRYVTSGGNEQYF. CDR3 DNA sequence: TGTGCCAGCAGCCGTTACGTGACTAGCGGGGGGAACGAGCAGTACTTC.

As DNA, the CDR3 is TGCGCCAGCAGCCAAGATTGGGCGATAACAGATACGCAGTATTTT. It encodes CASSQDWAITDTQYF. This chain connects TRBV4-1 to TRBJ2-3; D is undetermined. Germline V gene lookup returns CDR1 MGHRA and CDR2 YSYEKL. V was cut by 0 bases and J by 3 bases, with 10 bases left in between. The length of the CDR3 is 15 residues.

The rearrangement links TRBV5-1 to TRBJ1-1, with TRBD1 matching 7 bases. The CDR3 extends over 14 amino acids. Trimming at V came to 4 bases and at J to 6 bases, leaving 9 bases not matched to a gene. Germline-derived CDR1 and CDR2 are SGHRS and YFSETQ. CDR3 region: CASSRDSQLPEAFF. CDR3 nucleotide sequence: TGCGCCAGCAGCAGGGACAGCCAACTCCCTGAAGCTTTCTTT.

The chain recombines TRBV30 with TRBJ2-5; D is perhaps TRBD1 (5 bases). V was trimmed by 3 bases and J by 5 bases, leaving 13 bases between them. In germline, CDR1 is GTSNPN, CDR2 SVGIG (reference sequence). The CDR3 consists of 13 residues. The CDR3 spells CAWRSTGGETQYF. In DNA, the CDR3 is TGTGCCTGGAGATCTACAGGTGGGGAGACCCAGTACTTC.

The CDR3 DNA is TGTGCCACCAGCAGAGATGACCCTGGCTACACCTTC. Protein product: CATSRDDPGYTF. The chain carries TRBV15 and TRBJ1-2; D ambiguous. The CDR3 is 12 amino acids. CDR1 and CDR2 (germline): LNHNV, YYDKDF (reference sequence). With 0 bases removed from V and 7 bases from J, the gap between germline ends came to 6 bases.

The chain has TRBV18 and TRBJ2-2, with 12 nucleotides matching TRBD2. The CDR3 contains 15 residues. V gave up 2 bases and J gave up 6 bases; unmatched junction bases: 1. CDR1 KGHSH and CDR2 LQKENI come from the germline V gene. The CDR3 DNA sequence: TGTGCCAGCTCACCAGGACTAGCGGGGTCCGGGGAGCTGTTTTTT. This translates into CASSPGLAGSGELFF.